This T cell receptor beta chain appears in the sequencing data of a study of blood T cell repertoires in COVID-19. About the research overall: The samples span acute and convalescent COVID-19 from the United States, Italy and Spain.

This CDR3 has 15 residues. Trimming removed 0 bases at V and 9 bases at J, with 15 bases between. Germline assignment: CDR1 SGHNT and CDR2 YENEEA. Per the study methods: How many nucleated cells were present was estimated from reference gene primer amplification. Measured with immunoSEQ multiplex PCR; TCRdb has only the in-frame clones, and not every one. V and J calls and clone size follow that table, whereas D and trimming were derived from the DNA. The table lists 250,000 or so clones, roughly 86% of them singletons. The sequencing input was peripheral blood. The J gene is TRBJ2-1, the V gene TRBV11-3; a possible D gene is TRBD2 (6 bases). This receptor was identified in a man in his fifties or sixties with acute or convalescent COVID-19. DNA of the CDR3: TGTGCCAGCAGCTTAGATTGGGACGGGAGCCGTGAGCAGTTCTTC. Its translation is CASSLDWDGSREQFF. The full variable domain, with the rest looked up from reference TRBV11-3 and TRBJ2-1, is EAGVVQSPRYKIIEKKQPVAFWCNPISGHNTLYWYLQNLGQGPELLIRYENEEAVDDSQLPKDRFSAERLKGVDSTLKIQPAELGDSAVYLCASSLDWDGSREQFFGPGTRLTVL.